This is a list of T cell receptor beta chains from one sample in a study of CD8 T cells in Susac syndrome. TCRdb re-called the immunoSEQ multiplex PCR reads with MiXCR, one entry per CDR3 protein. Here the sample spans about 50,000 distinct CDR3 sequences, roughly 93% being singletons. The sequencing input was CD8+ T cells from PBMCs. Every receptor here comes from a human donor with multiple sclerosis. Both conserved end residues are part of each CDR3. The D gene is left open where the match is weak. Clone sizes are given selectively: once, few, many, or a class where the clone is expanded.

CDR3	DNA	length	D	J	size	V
CASSGGSEADTQYF	TGTGCCAGCAGTGGAGGCTCTGAGGCGGATACGCAGTATTTT	14	NA	TRBJ2-3	NA	TRBV6-1
CSAISYREANYGYTF	TGCAGTGCTATTTCGTACAGGGAAGCTAACTATGGCTACACCTTC	15	NA	TRBJ1-2	NA	TRBV20-1
CASSTFDYEQYF	TGTGCCAGCAGCACGTTTGACTACGAGCAGTACTTC	12	NA	TRBJ2-7	NA	TRBV2
CSARDDYLTDTQYF	TGCAGTGCTAGAGACGACTATCTCACAGATACGCAGTATTTT	14	NA	TRBJ2-3	NA	TRBV20-1
CASSLAGPNTEAFF	TGCGCCAGCAGCTTGGCGGGCCCGAACACTGAAGCTTTCTTT	14	NA	TRBJ1-1	NA	TRBV5-1
CASSQVLTGSNYGYTF	TGTGCCAGCAGCCAAGTCCTGACGGGATCTAACTATGGCTACACCTTC	16	NA	TRBJ1-2	NA	TRBV14
CASSFGSSYEQYF	TGTGCCAGCAGCTTTGGGAGCTCCTACGAGCAGTACTTC	13	NA	TRBJ2-7	NA	TRBV7-9
CASSLLGGVKETQYF	TGTGCCAGCAGCCTTCTTGGAGGGGTCAAAGAGACCCAGTACTTC	15	NA	TRBJ2-5	once	TRBV9
CATSREGREETTYNEQFF	TGTGCCACCAGCAGAGAGGGGCGAGAGGAGACGACTTACAATGAGCAGTTCTTC	18	NA	TRBJ2-1	NA	TRBV15
CASSLDSYNSPLHF	TGTGCCAGCAGCTTAGACTCCTATAATTCACCCCTCCACTTT	14	NA	TRBJ1-6	NA	TRBV7-9
CASSLPWTSGGFLDEQFF	TGTGCCAGCAGCCTGCCGTGGACTAGCGGGGGATTCTTGGATGAGCAGTTCTTC	18	TRBD2	TRBJ2-1	NA	TRBV5-4
CASTLPNTEAFF	TGTGCCAGTACCCTCCCGAACACTGAAGCTTTCTTT	12	NA	TRBJ1-1	NA	TRBV19
CARGWKPPRSNYEQYF	TGTGCCAGAGGGTGGAAGCCCCCAAGATCCAACTACGAGCAGTACTTC	16	NA	TRBJ2-7	NA	TRBV2
CSARNPTGLKLNTEAFF	TGCAGTGCCAGGAATCCAACGGGTCTTAAATTGAACACTGAAGCTTTCTTT	17	NA	TRBJ1-1	NA	TRBV20-1
CASSLWGDSSYPDTQYF	TGTGCCAGCAGTTTATGGGGGGATAGCTCATATCCAGATACGCAGTATTTT	17	NA	TRBJ2-3	NA	TRBV28
CASSLAETYSNQPQHF	TGCGCCAGCAGCCTCGCGGAAACGTATAGCAATCAGCCCCAGCATTTT	16	NA	TRBJ1-5	NA	TRBV4-1
CASSPAGGANTEAFF	TGTGCCAGCTCACCGGCGGGGGGGGCTAACACTGAAGCTTTCTTT	15	NA	TRBJ1-1	NA	TRBV18
CATASGTGVLTGELFF	TGTGCCACCGCCTCCGGGACAGGGGTCCTCACCGGGGAGCTGTTTTTT	16	TRBD1	TRBJ2-2	NA	TRBV24-1